Detailed here is one T cell receptor (beta chain). Its target is not known. These data belong to a study of cytomegalovirus exposure and HLA in healthy donors. Whole-study results and caveats: Usually a TCR sequence was rare, but some public TCRs were found in many donors. Presence/absence analyses supposed approximately even sequencing depth among donors. It was shown in a later analysis that HLA-associated TCR beta chains were more clonally expanded than other, equally common chains.

In germline, CDR1 is SGHDN, CDR2 FVKESK. V lost 0 bases, J lost 4 bases, and 5 bases stayed unmatched. There are 16 residues in the CDR3. 13 Jbeta primers and 60 Vbeta primers were used for the PCR. Using immunoSEQ multiplex PCR, the repertoire was profiled, and TCRdb retains in-frame clones only, with some absent. Counted here are about 270,000 clones, about 66% occurring once; the ten biggest clones make up about 2.1%. The sample taken for sequencing was PBMCs. The receptor was derived from a female donor in good health and CMV-seronegative. The chain carries TRBV14 and TRBJ2-1; TRBD1 matches 8 bases. The CDR3 DNA reads TGTGCCAGCAGCCAAGAAGGACAGGGAGTGTACAATGAGCAGTTCTTC. Residues: CASSQEGQGVYNEQFF.